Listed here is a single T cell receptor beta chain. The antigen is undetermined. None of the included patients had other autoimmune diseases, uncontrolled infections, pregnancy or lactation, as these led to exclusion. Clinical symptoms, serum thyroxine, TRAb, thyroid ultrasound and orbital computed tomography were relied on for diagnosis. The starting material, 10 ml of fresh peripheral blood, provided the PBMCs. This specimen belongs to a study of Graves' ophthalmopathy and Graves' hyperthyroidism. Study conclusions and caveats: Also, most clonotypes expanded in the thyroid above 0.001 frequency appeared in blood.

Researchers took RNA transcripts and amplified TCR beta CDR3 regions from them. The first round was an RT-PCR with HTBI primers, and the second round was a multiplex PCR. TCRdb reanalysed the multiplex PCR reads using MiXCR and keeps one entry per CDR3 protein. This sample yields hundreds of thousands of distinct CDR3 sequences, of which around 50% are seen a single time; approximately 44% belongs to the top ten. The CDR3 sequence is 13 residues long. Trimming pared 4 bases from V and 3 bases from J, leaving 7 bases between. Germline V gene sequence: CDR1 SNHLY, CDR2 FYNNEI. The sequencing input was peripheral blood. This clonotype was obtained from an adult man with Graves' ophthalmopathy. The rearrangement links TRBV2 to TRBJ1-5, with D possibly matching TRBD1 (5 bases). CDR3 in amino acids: CASSGQFNQPQHF. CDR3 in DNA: TGTGCCAGCAGTGGACAGTTCAATCAGCCCCAGCATTTT.